The clone carrying this T cell receptor (beta chain) has at least ten counts. The J segment lost 6 bases and the V segment lost 9 bases, leaving 11 bases of the junction unmatched. The germline V gene has CDR1 LNHDA and CDR2 SQIVND (reference sequence). The CDR3 runs to 14 residues. The data stem from a study of Graves' ophthalmopathy and Graves' hyperthyroidism. It was on clinical symptoms, serum thyroxine, TRAb, thyroid ultrasound and orbital computed tomography that diagnosis relied. Amplification from RNA transcripts yielded the TCR beta CDR3 regions. Following a first-round RT-PCR that used HTBI primers, a second-round multiplex PCR was carried out. Each CDR3 protein gets one entry after TCRdb re-called the multiplex PCR reads with MiXCR. The sample includes under 200,000 distinct CDR3 sequences, 37% seen only once; the top ten take 5.8%.

J is TRBJ2-7 and V is TRBV19; 10 nucleotides align to TRBD2. Sample: peripheral blood. The TCR originated in a woman between 35 and 50 years old with Graves' ophthalmopathy. CDR3 sequence reads: CASTPSGSGSEQYF. DNA for the CDR3: TGTGCCAGCACGCCTAGCGGGAGTGGATCCGAGCAGTACTTC.